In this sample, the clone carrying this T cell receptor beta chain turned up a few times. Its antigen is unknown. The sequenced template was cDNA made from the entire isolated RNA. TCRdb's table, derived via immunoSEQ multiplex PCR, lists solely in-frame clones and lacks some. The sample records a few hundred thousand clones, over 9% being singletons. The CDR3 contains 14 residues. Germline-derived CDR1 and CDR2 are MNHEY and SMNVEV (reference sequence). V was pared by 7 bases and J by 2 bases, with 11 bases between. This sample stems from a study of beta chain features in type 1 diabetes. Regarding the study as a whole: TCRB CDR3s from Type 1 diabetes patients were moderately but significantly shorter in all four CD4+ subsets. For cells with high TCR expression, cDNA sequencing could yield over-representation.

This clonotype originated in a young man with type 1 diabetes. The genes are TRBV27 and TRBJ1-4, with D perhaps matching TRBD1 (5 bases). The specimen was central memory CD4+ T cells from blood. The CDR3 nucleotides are TGTGCCAGCACCGGACACCAGACTAATGAAAAACTGTTTTTT. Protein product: CASTGHQTNEKLFF.